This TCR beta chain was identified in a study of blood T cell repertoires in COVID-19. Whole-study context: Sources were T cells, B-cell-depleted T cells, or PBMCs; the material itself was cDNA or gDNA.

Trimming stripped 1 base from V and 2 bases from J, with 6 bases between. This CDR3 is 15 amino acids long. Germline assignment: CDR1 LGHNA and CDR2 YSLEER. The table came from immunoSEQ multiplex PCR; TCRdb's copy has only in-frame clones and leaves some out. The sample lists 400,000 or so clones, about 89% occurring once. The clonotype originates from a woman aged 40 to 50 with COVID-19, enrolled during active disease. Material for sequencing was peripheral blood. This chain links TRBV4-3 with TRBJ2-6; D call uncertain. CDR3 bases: TGCGCCAGCAGCCAAGGAGGCGCTGGGGCCAACGTCCTGACTTTC. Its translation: CASSQGGAGANVLTF.